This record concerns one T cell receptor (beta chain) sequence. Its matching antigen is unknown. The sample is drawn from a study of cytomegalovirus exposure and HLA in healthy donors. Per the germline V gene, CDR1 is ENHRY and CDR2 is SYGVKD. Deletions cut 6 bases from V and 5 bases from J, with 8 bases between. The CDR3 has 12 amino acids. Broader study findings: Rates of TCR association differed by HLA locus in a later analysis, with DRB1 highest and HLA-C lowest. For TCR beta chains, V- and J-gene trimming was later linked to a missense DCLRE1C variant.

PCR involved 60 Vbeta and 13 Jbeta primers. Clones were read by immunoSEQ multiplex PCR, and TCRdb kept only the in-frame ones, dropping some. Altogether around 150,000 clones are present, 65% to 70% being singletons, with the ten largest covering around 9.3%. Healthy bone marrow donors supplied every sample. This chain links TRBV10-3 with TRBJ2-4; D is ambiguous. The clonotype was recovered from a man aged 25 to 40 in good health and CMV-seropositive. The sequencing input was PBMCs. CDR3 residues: CAISSRENIQYF. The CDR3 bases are TGTGCCATCAGCTCTCGAGAAAACATTCAGTACTTC.